This TCR beta chain was obtained from a study of T cell repertoires in cytomegalovirus infection. In the study overall: Carrying CMV and the relevant HLA type showed in public TCR beta signatures. Study-level points and caveats: In two of eight donors, the top clonotype was HLA-C-restricted CMV-specific. CMV carriers having the relevant HLA were flagged by cumulative public TCR beta family frequency.

Via MiXCR, TCRdb re-called the reads, giving one row per CDR3 protein. The sample holds approximately 750,000 distinct CDR3 sequences; about 40% are singletons and the top ten take under 3.5%. CDR3 length equals 16 residues. Germline-derived CDR1 and CDR2 are SGHAT and FQNNGV. Trimming left V 5 bases short and J 2 bases short, with 18 bases between. With respect to this clonotype: Its antigen remains unknown.

Sequenced: PBMCs. V is TRBV11-2 and J is TRBJ2-5; unclear D gene. The receptor comes from a human donor in good health (CMV status not recorded). Some clones in this sample may be carry-over from other donors' samples. This chain's CDR3 is CASSLLSSDLQETQYF. CDR3 DNA sequence: TGTGCCAGCAGCCTCCTCAGTTCGGACCTTCAAGAGACCCAGTACTTC.